The entry that follows covers one TCR beta chain sequence. The data stem from a study of cytomegalovirus exposure and HLA in healthy donors. Only in-frame clones appear in the TCRdb table, and some are missing; sequencing was by immunoSEQ multiplex PCR. Among around 61,000 clones, around 93% were seen once, and the ten largest hold under 5.5%. This CDR3 has 14 residues. Trimming at V came to 7 bases and at J to 2 bases, leaving 5 bases not matched to a gene. Germline loops: CDR1 SGHVS, CDR2 FQNEAQ. The clonotype was recovered from a man between 18 and 29 years old in good health and CMV-seropositive. V gene TRBV7-8 combines with J gene TRBJ2-3; 8 bases match TRBD1. Sequenced material: PBMCs. The CDR3 loop reads CASNQDRATDTQYF. The CDR3 DNA sequence: TGTGCCAGCAATCAGGACAGGGCCACAGATACGCAGTATTTT.